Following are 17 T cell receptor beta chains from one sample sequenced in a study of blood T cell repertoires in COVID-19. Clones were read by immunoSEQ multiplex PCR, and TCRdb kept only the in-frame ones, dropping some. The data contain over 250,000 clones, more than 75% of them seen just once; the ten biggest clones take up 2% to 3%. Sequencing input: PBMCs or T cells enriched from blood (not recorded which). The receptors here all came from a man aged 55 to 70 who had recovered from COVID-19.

CDR3: CASSKERIGRVTGNTIYF. Written as DNA, the CDR3 is TGTGCCAGTAGTAAGGAACGCATCGGGAGGGTGACTGGAAACACCATATATTTT. J is TRBJ1-3 and V is TRBV19, with D hard to call. This CDR3 spans 18 amino acids. With 4 bases removed from V and 2 bases from J, the gap between germline ends came to 21 bases. In germline, CDR1 is LNHDA, CDR2 SQIVND (reference sequence).

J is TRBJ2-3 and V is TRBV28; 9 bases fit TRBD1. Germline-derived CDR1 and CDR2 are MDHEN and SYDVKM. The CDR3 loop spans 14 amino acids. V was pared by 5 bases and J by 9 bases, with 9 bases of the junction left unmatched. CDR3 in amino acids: CASSPTPGTGTQYF. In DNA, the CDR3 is TGTGCCAGCAGTCCTACCCCGGGGACAGGGACGCAGTATTTT.

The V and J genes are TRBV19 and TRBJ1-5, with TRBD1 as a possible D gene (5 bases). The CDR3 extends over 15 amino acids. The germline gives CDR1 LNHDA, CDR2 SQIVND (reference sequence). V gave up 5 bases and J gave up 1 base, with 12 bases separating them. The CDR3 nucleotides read TGTGCCAGTAGTCTCCAGGGTAGGAGCAATCAGCCCCAGCATTTT. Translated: CASSLQGRSNQPQHF.

CDR3 loop: CASSQNRVIPRGYTF. DNA for the CDR3: TGCGCCAGCAGTCAAAACAGGGTTATACCTCGGGGCTACACCTTC. The chain combines TRBV4-1 with TRBJ1-2; D perhaps matches TRBD1 (6 bases). CDR1 is MGHRA, CDR2 YSYEKL, per germline. The CDR3 consists of 15 residues. V was shortened by 6 bases and J by 8 bases, with 22 bases between the two germline ends.

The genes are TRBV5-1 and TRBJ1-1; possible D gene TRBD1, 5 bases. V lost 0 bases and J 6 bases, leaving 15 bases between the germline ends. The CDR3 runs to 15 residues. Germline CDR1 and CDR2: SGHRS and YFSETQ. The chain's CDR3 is CASSLDGATGAEAFF. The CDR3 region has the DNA TGCGCCAGCAGCTTGGATGGGGCCACTGGCGCTGAAGCTTTCTTT.

Here the CDR3 DNA reads TGTGCCAGCTCACCAAACGCCCCGGGGGAGACCCAGTACTTC. Its translation is CASSPNAPGETQYF. This sequence joins TRBV18 and TRBJ2-5, with TRBD2 as a possible D gene (5 bases). The CDR3 runs 14 residues. Germline V gives CDR1 KGHSH, CDR2 LQKENI. V lost 2 bases, J lost 5 bases, and 12 bases lay in between.

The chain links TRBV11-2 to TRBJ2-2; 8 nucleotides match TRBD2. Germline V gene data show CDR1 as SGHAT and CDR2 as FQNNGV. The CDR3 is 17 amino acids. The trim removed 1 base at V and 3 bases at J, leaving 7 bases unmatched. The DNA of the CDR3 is TGTGCCAGCAGCTTAGTAGGGGCGGGGGGATACACCGGGGAGCTGTTTTTT. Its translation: CASSLVGAGGYTGELFF.

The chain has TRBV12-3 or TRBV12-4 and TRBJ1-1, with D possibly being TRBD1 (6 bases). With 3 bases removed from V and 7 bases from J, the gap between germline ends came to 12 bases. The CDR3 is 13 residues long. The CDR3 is CASSLSGVGEAFF. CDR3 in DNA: TGTGCCAGCAGTTTGTCAGGGGTCGGTGAAGCTTTCTTT.

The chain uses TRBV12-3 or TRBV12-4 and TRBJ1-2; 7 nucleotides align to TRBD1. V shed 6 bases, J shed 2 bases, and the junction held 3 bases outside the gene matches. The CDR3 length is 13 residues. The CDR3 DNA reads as TGTGCCAGCAGAGGGACAGCCAACTATGGCTACACCTTC. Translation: CASRGTANYGYTF.

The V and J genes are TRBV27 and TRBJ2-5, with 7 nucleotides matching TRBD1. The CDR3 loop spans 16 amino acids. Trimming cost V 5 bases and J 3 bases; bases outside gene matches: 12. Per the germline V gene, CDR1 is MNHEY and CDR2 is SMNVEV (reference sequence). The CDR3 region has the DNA TGTGCCAGCAGTCTTAACTCGGGACAGCGAAAAGAGACCCAGTACTTC. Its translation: CASSLNSGQRKETQYF.

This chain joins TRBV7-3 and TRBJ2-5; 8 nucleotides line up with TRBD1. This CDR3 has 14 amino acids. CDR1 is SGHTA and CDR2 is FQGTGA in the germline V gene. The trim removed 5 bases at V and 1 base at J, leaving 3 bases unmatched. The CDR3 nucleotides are TGTGCCAGCAGCCGGGACAGGACCCAAGAGACCCAGTACTTC. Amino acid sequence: CASSRDRTQETQYF.

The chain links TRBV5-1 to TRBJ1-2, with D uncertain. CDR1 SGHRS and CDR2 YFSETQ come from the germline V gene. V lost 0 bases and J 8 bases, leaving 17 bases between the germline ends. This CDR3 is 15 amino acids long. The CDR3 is CASSLEMGATSGYTF. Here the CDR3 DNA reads TGCGCCAGCAGCTTGGAAATGGGCGCGACTAGCGGCTACACCTTC.

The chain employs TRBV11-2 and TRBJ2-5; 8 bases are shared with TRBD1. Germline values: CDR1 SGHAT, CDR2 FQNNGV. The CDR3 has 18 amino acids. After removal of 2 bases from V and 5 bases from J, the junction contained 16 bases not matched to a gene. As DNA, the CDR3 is TGTGCCAGCAGCTTACGCCCTTTAATGGACAGGGCTTGGGAGACCCAGTACTTC. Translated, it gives CASSLRPLMDRAWETQYF.

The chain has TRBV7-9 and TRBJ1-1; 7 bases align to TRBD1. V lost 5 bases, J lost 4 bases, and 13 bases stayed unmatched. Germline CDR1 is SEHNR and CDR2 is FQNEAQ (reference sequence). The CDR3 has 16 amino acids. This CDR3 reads CASSLRQGRGLTEAFF. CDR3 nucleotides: TGTGCCAGCAGCCTTCGTCAGGGAAGGGGGCTCACTGAAGCTTTCTTT.

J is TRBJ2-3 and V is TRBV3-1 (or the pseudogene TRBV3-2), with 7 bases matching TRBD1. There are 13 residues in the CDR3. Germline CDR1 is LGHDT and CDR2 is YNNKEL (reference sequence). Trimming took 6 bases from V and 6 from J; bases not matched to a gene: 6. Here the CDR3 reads CASRYKGADTQYF. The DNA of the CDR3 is TGTGCCAGCAGATACAAGGGGGCGGATACGCAGTATTTT.

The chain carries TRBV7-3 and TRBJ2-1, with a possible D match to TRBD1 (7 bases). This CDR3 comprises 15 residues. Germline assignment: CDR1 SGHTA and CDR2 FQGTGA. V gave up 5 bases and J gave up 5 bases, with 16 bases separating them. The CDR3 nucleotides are TGTGCCAGCAGCCCACAGGGGCGGGGTAACAATGAGCAGTTCTTC. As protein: CASSPQGRGNNEQFF.

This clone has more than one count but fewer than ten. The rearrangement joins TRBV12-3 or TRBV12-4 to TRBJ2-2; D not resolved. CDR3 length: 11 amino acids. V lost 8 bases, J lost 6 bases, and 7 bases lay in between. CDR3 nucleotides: TGTGCCAGCTTGTCCGCCGGGGAGCTGTTTTTT. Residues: CASLSAGELFF.